This note documents a single T cell receptor (beta chain) sequence. Its antigen is unidentified. The repertoire was sequenced with immunoSEQ multiplex PCR; TCRdb's copy has only in-frame clones and lacks some. The table records thousands of clones, roughly 76% of them present only once. This sample was included in a study of immune evolution from preneoplasia to lung adenocarcinoma. The overall study: HLA loss of heterozygosity: under 7.5% AIS, about 15% MIA, approximately 31% ADC, none AAH.

Resections took place in Japan or China from about 2013 to 2017. The CDR3 is 16 residues long. V lost 2 bases to trimming and J lost 4 bases; unmatched junction nucleotides: 6. CDR1 is MNHNS and CDR2 is SASEGT in the germline V gene. Whole-study results and caveats: Later-stage lesions appeared to have more T cells, more diversity, less clonality. T cell clonality was higher in KRAS-mutant than EGFR-mutant or wild-type nodules.

Sequenced sample: FFPE minimally invasive lung adenocarcinoma tissue. This chain connects TRBV6-1 to TRBJ1-1, with 11 bases fitting TRBD1. This receptor was identified in a donor older than 65 with lung adenocarcinoma. DNA of the CDR3: TGTGCCAGCAGTGAAAATTTCGGGACAGGGGGCACTGAAGCTTTCTTT. It translates to CASSENFGTGGTEAFF.